This TCR beta chain was captured by sequencing in a study of shared T cell receptors in the human thymus. This clone showed up just once. Germline CDR1 MNHNS, CDR2 SASEGT. This CDR3 comprises 16 residues. V was clipped by 6 bases and J by 4 bases; unmatched bases: 12. This table comes from immunoSEQ multiplex PCR, and its TCRdb copy is limited to in-frame clones, with some not included. Of 600,000 to 900,000 clones listed, around 85% are singletons. These data were likewise used in another study, on human thymus T cells. That source notes: Obtained as resections during corrective heart surgery, the thymus tissue was then studied. Thymic repertoires of unrelated individuals were reported in related research to overlap highly.

What was sequenced was thymocytes. The receptor's source is a girl less than two years old with a congenital heart defect. The chain recombines TRBV6-1 with TRBJ2-1; 7 bases are shared with TRBD1. The CDR3 spells CASRELTGKWYNEQFF. In nucleotides, the CDR3 is TGTGCCAGCAGAGAACTGACAGGGAAGTGGTACAATGAGCAGTTCTTC.